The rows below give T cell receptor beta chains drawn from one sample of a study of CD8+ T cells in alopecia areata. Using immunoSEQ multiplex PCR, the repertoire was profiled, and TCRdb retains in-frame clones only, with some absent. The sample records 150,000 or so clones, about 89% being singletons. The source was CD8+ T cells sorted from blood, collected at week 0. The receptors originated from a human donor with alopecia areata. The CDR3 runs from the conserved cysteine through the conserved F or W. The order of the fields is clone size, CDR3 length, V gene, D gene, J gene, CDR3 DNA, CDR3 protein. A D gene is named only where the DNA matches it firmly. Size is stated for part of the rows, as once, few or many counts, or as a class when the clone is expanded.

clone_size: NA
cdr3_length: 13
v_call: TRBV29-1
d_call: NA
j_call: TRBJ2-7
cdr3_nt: TGCAGCGTTGAAGATCCTCTCCCGAGCGAGCAGTACTTC
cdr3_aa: CSVEDPLPSEQYF

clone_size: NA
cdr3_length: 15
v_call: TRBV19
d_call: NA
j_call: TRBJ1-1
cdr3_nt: TGTGCCAGTAGCGTAATGGGGTCAGGGAACACTGAAGCTTTCTTT
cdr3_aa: CASSVMGSGNTEAFF

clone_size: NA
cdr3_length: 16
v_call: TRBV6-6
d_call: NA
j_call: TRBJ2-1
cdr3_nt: TGTGCCAGCAGTTCCAATGCCGGACAGCTCTACAATGAGCAGTTCTTC
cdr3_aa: CASSSNAGQLYNEQFF

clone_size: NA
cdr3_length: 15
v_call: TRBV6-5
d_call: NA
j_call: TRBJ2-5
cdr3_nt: TGTGCCAGCAGTTACTCCGGCGGACAGCAAGAGACCCAGTACTTC
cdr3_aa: CASSYSGGQQETQYF

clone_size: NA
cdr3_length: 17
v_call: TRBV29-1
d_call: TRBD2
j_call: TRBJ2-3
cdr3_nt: TGCAGCGTTGATCGGCTAGCGGGAGGGCCAATCACAGATACGCAGTATTTT
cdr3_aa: CSVDRLAGGPITDTQYF

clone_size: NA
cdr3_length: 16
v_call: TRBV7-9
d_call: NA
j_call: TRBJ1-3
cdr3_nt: TGTGCCAGCAGCACGTCCTACAGGGTCTCTGGAAACACCATATATTTT
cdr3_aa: CASSTSYRVSGNTIYF

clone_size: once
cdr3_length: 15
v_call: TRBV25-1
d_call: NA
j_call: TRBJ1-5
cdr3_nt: TGTGCCATCCCCTGGGCAGGGAATAGCAATCAGCCCCAGCATTTT
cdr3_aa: CAIPWAGNSNQPQHF

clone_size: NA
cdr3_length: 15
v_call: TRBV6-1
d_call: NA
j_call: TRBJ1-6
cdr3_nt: TGTGCCAGCAGTGAATCCCTTCCCTATAATTCACCCCTCCACTTT
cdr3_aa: CASSESLPYNSPLHF

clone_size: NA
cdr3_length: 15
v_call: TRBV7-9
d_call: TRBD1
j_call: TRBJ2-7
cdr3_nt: TGTGCCAGCAGCCCACGGACAGGGGATGCCTACGAGCAGTACTTC
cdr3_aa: CASSPRTGDAYEQYF

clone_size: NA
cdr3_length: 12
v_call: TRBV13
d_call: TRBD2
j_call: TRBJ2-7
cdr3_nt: TGTGCCAGCAGGGGAGGGTCCTACGAGCAGTACTTC
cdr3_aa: CASRGGSYEQYF

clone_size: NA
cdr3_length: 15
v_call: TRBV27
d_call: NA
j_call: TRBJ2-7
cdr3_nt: TGTGCCAGCAGTCCCCATGAGGCAGACGCCTACGAGCAGTACTTC
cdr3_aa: CASSPHEADAYEQYF

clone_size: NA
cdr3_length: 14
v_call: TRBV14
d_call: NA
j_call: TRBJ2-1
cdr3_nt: TGTGCCAGCAGCGAGACAGTTTCCTACAATGAGCAGTTCTTC
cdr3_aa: CASSETVSYNEQFF

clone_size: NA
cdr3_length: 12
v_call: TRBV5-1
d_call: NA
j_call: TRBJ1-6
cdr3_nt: TGCGCCAGCAGCTCCCCTGGACAACCCCTCCACTTT
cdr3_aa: CASSSPGQPLHF

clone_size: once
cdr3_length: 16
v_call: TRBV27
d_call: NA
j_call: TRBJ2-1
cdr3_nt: TGTGCCAGCAGTTTGACCCCGGGACTGTCCGACAATGAGCAGTTCTTC
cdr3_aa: CASSLTPGLSDNEQFF

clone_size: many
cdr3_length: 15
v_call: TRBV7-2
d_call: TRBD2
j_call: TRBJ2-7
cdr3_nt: TGTGCCAGCAGCTTGGCTAGCGGACCCTCCTACGAGCAGTACTTC
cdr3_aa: CASSLASGPSYEQYF

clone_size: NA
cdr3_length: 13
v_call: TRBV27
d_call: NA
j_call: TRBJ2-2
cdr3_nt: TGTGCCAGCAGTCCTGGACTGACCGGGGAGCTGTTTTTT
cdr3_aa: CASSPGLTGELFF

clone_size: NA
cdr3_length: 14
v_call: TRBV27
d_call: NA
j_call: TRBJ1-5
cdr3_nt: TGTGCCAGCAGTTCCGAGGGGAGCAATCAGCCCCAGCATTTT
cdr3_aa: CASSSEGSNQPQHF

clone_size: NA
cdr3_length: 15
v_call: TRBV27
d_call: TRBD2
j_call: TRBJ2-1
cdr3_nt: TGTGCCAGCAGTTTAGAACTAGCGGGTTCCGGTGAGCAGTTCTTC
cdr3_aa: CASSLELAGSGEQFF

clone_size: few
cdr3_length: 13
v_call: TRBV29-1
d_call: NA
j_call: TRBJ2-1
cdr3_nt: TGCAGCGTTGGTTGGACGACGGACAATGAGCAGTTCTTC
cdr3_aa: CSVGWTTDNEQFF

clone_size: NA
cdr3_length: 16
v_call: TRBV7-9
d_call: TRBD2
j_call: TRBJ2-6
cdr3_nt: TGTGCCAGCAGCAGACTAGCAATGACTGGGGCCAACGTCCTGACTTTC
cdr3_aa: CASSRLAMTGANVLTF

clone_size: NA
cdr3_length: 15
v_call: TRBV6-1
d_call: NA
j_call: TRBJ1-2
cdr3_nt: TGTGCCAGCAGTGAATATCTGGGGACCAACTATGGCTACACCTTC
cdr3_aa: CASSEYLGTNYGYTF

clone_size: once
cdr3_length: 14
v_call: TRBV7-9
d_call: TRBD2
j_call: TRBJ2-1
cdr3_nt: TGTGCCAGCAAACAAGGCGGGGGAGGCAATGAGCAGTTCTTC
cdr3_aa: CASKQGGGGNEQFF

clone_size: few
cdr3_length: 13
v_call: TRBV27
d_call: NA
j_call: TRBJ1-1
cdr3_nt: TGTGCCAGCAGTTTAATGGGGGGCACTGAAGCTTTCTTT
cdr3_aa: CASSLMGGTEAFF

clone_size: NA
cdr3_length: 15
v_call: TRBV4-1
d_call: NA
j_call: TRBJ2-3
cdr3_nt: TGCGCCAGCAGCCAGAGGGCGGATAACACAGATACGCAGTATTTT
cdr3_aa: CASSQRADNTDTQYF

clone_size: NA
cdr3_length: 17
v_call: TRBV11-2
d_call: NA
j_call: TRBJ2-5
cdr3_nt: TGTGCCAGCAGCTTATTCTCACCCGGCCTGTACCAAGAGACCCAGTACTTC
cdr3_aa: CASSLFSPGLYQETQYF

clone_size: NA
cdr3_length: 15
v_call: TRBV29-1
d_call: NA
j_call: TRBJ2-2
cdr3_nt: TGCAGCGTTGAATATGTGGGAACGAACACCGGGGAGCTGTTTTTT
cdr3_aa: CSVEYVGTNTGELFF

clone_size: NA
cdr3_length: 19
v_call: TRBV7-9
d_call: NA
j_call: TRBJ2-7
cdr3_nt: TGTGCCAGCAGCTTATTAGGCCCCTTCCGGGACCCGGGGGCCTACGAGCAGTACTTC
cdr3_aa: CASSLLGPFRDPGAYEQYF